This T cell receptor (beta chain) was recorded in a study of T-cell reconstitution after alpha-beta-depleted transplantation in children listed by TCRdb under 2016. A note on the overall study: T-cell immune reconstitution after TCRalphabeta/CD19-depleted allogeneic hematopoietic cell transplantation in children was quantitatively tracked in the study by means of TCR repertoire profiling. What the authors observed across the whole study: In some patients, high TCRbeta diversity at day 60 was attributed to recipient T cells and intrathymic progenitors that had survived conditioning. Over the following months the frequencies of hyperexpanded clones went down, and after one year T-cell counts and TCRbeta diversity were mostly credited to newly produced T cells. The apparently early recovery of alphabetaT-cell counts about two months after transplant reportedly depended on only several hundred rapidly expanded clones that came from non-depleted graft cells.

With respect to this clonotype: The antigen this receptor binds is unknown. No quality values exist for individual bases; no much larger clone is one base distant.

The library was made by PCR. TCRdb shows the sequencer as Illumina HiSeq 2500. To normalize quantification of the TCRbeta repertoire, the TCR libraries were built with molecular barcoding that relied on unique molecular identifiers. TCRdb's own reprocessing of the public reads used fastp at Q25 and MiXCR and kept productive beta chains. Identical CDR3 proteins give one entry, which carries the most common genes and DNA. The sample yields about 7,400 distinct CDR3 sequences; 30% were counted once. The biggest ten clones account for roughly 2.2% of the sample. Ends trimmed: V by 5 bases, J by 5 bases; bases unmatched to a gene: 9. The germline V gene supplies CDR1 KGHDR and CDR2 SFDVKD. The CDR3 runs 15 amino acids, cysteine and phenylalanine included. The only DNA kept is the CDR3, 45 bases in frame from the first base. This specimen's time point label, per the study, means: day 60 (about 2 months) after transplantation. Reading the label with the study, this specimen's treatment or condition is: allogeneic hematopoietic cell transplantation with graft depleted of TCRalphabeta T cells and CD19 B cells. TCRalphabeta/CD19-depleted allogeneic hematopoietic cell grafts were given to the transplant recipients, all of whom were children.

The specimen comprised peripheral blood, sampled 60 days after TCRalphabeta/CD19-depleted stem cell transplant. The rearrangement combines TRBV24-1 with TRBJ2-7; 9 bases in between match TRBD1. The sequence derives from a boy under two years old who had a stem cell transplant for SCID, so the T cells may come from the graft donor. The DNA is TGTGCCACCAGTGTACAACAGGGGGCAGTGCACGAGCAGTACTTC. It translates to CATSVQQGAVHEQYF.